This entry is about one T cell receptor beta chain. This entry belongs to a study of OX40 agonist ivuxolimab in advanced cancers. With V trimmed by 1 base and J by 6 bases, 9 bases remained unmatched. Germline lookup yields CDR1 LGHNA and CDR2 YNFKEQ. CDR3 length equals 17 residues. Using immunoSEQ multiplex PCR, the repertoire was profiled, and TCRdb retains in-frame clones only, with some absent. The table has 70,000 to 100,000 clones, 85% to 90% seen once. The chain links TRBV4-2 to TRBJ2-1; 10 bases fit TRBD2. The clonotype was recovered from an adult with an advanced solid tumor such as melanoma, head and neck, liver or kidney cancer. The starting material was CD4+ or CD8+ T cells sorted from blood, obtained in a trial of the OX40 agonist ivuxolimab. CDR3 DNA sequence: TGTGCCAGCAGCCAAGGTCCCGCTAGCGGGAGTACCAATGAGCAGTTCTTC. This translates into CASSQGPASGSTNEQFF.